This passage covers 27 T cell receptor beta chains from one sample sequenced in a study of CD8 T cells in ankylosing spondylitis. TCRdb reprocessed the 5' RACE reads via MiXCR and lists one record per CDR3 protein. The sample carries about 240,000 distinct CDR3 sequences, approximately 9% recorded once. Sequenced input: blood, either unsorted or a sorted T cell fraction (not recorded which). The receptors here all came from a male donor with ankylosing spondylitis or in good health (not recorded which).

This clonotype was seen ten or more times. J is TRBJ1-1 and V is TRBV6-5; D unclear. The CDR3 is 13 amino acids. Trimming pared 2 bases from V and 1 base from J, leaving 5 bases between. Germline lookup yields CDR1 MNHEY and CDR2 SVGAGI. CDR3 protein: CASSYLANTEAFF. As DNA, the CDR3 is TGTGCCAGCAGTTACCTAGCGAACACTGAAGCTTTCTTT.

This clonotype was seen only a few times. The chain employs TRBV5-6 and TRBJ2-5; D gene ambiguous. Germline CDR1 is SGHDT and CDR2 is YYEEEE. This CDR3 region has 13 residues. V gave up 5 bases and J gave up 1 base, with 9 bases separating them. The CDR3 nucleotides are TGTGCCAGCAGGACTGGCGCCCAAGAGACCCAGTACTTC. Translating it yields CASRTGAQETQYF. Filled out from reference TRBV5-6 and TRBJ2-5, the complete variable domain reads DAGVTQSPTHLIKTRGQQVTLRCSPKSGHDTVSWYQQALGQGPQFIFQYYEEEERQRGNFPDRFSGHQFPNYSSELNVNALLLGDSALYLCASRTGAQETQYFGPGTRLLVL.

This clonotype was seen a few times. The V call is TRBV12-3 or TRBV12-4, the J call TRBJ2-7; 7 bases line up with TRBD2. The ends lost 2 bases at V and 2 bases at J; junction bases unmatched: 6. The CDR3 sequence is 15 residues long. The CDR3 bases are TGTGCCAGCAGTTTATTTGCGGGGGACCCCTACGAGCAGTACTTC. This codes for CASSLFAGDPYEQYF.

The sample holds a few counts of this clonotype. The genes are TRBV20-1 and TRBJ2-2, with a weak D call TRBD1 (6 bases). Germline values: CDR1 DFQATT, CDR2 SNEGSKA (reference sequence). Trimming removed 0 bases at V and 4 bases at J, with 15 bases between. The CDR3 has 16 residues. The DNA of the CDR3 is TGCAGTGCTAGAGACCTGGGGGCCCTGGGCACCGGGGAGCTGTTTTTT. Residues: CSARDLGALGTGELFF.

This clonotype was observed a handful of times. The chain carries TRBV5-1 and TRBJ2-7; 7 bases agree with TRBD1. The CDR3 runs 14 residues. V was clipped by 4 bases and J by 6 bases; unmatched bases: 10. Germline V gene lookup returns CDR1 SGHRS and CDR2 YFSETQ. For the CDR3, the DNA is TGCGCCAGCAGCCTCGGACAGGCTAAGGGCGAGCAGTACTTC. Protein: CASSLGQAKGEQYF.

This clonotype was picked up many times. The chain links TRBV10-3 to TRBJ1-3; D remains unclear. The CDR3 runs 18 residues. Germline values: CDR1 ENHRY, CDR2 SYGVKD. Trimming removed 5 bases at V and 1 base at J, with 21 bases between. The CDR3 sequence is CAISSPRTAAGSGNTIYF. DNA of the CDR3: TGTGCCATCAGTTCCCCGCGGACGGCGGCTGGATCTGGAAACACCATATATTTT.

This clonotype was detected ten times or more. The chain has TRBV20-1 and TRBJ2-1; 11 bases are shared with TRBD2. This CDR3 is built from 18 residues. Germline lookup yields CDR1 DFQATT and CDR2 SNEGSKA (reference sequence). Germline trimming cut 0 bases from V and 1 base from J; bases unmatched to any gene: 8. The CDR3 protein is CSARDPSGRQGSYNEQFF. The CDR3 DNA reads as TGCAGTGCTAGAGATCCTAGCGGGAGGCAAGGTTCCTACAATGAGCAGTTCTTC.

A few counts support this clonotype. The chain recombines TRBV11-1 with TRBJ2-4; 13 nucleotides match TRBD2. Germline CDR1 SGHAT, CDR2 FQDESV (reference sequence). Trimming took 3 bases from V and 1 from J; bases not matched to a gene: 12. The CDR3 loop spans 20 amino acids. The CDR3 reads CASSFPILAGGPGAKNIQYF. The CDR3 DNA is TGTGCCAGCAGCTTCCCCATACTAGCGGGAGGGCCTGGGGCCAAAAACATTCAGTACTTC. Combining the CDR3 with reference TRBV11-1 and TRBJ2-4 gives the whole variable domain EAEVAQSPRYKITEKSQAVAFWCDPISGHATLYWYRQILGQGPELLVQFQDESVVDDSQLPKDRFSAERLKGVDSTLKIQPAELGDSAMYLCASSFPILAGGPGAKNIQYFGAGTRLSVL.

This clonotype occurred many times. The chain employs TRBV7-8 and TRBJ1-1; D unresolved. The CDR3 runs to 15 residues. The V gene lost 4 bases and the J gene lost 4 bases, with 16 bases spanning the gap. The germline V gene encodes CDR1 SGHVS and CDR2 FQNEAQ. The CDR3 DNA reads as TGTGCCAGCAGCTCCCTTGCGGCTACGGGCACTGAAGCTTTCTTT. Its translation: CASSSLAATGTEAFF.

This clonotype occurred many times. This CDR3 reads CASSFDSASYNEQFF. In DNA form, the CDR3 reads TGCGCCAGCAGCTTCGACTCCGCCTCCTACAATGAGCAGTTCTTC. The V call is TRBV5-1, the J call TRBJ2-1; D ambiguous. The length of the CDR3 is 15 residues. Germline-derived CDR1 and CDR2 are SGHRS and YFSETQ. Deletions cut 2 bases from V and 0 bases from J, with 9 bases between.

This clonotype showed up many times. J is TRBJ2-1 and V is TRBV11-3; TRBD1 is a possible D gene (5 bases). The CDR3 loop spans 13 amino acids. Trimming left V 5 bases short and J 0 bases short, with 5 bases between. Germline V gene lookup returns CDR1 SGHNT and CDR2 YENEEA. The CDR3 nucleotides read TGTGCCAGCAGCGGGGCCTCCTACAATGAGCAGTTCTTC. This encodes CASSGASYNEQFF.

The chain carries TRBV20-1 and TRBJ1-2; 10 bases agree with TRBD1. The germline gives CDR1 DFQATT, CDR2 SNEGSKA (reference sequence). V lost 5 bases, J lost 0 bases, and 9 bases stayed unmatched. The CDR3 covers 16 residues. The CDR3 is CSASRDRGSPNYGYTF. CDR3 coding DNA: TGCAGTGCTTCGCGGGACAGGGGTAGCCCTAACTATGGCTACACCTTC.

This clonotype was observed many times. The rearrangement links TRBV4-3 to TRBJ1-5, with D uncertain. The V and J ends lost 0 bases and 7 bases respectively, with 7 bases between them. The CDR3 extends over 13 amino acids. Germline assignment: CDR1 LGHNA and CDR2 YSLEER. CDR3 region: CASSQELRQPQHF. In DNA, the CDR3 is TGCGCCAGCAGCCAAGAACTAAGGCAGCCCCAGCATTTT.

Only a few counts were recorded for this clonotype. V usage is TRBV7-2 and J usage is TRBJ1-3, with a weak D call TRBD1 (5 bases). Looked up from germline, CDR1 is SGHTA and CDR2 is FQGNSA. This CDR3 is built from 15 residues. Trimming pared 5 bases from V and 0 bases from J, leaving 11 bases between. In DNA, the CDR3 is TGTGCCAGCAGCGGATCCGGGGGCTCTGGAAACACCATATATTTT. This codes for CASSGSGGSGNTIYF.

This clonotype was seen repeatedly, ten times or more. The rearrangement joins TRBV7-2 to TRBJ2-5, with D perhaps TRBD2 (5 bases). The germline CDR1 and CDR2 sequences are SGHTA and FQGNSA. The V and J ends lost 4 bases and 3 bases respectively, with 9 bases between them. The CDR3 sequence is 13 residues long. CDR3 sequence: CASSSRREETQYF. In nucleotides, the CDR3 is TGTGCCAGCAGCTCAAGGCGGGAAGAGACCCAGTACTTC.

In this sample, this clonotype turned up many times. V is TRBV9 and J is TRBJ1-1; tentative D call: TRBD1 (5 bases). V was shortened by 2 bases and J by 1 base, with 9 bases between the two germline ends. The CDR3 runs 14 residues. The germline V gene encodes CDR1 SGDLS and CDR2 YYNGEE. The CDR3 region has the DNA TGTGCCAGCAGCGTTGGCAGGGAGAACACTGAAGCTTTCTTT. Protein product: CASSVGRENTEAFF.

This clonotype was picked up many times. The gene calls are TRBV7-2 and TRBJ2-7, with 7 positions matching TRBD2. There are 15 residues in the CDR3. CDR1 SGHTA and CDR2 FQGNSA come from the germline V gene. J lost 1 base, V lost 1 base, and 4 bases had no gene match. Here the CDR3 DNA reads TGTGCCAGCAGCTTAGATGGCGGGGGTTCCTACGAGCAGTACTTC. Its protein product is CASSLDGGGSYEQYF.

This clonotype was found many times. As DNA, the CDR3 is TGTGCCAGCAGCCCGCAGGGTGGGGGCCATTTGGGCTACACCTTC. Its translation: CASSPQGGGHLGYTF. This sequence joins TRBV7-2 and TRBJ1-2; TRBD1 might be the D (6 bases). CDR3 size: 15 residues. Germline V gene data show CDR1 as SGHTA and CDR2 as FQGNSA. Trimming removed 5 bases at V and 8 bases at J, with 21 bases between.

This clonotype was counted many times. CDR3 sequence reads: CSARDPSGRTYNEQFF. DNA of the CDR3: TGCAGTGCTAGAGACCCTAGCGGGAGGACGTACAATGAGCAGTTCTTC. The chain links TRBV20-1 to TRBJ2-1, with 11 bases matching TRBD2. This CDR3 has 16 residues. With 0 bases clipped from V and 4 bases from J, the junction kept 5 bases outside the gene matches. The germline CDR1 and CDR2 sequences are DFQATT and SNEGSKA (reference sequence).

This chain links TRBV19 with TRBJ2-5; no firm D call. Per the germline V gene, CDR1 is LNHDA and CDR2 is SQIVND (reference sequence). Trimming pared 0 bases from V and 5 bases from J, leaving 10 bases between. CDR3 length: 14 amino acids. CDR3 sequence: CASSIDLGSETQYF. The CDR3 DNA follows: TGTGCCAGTAGTATAGATCTTGGATCGGAGACCCAGTACTTC.

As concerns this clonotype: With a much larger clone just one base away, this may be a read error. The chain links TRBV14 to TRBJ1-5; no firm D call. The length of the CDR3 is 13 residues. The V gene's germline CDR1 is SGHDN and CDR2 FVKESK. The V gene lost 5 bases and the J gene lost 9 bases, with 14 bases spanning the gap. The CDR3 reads CASSGLYTGPQHF. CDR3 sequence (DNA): TGTGCCAGCAGCGGGCTTTATACCGGGCCCCAGCATTTT.

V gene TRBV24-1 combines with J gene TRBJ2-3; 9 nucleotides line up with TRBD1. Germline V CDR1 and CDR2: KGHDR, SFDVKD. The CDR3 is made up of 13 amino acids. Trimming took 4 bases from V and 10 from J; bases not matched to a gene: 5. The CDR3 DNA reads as TGTGCCACCAGTGAGCCTGGGACAGGGCCGCAGTATTTT. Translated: CATSEPGTGPQYF.

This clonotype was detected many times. CDR3 sequence (DNA): TGTGCCAGCAGTCCACAGGAGTACACTGAAGCTTTCTTT. This codes for CASSPQEYTEAFF. V is TRBV6-5 and J is TRBJ1-1; TRBD1 is a possible D gene (5 bases). Germline values: CDR1 MNHEY, CDR2 SVGAGI. Trimming cost V 5 bases and J 3 bases, with 10 bases left between them. The CDR3 extends over 13 amino acids.

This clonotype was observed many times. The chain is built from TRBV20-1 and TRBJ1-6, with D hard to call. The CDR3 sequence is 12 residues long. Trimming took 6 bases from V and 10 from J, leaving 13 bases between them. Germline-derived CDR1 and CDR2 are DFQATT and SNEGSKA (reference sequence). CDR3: CSAGAGHSPLHF. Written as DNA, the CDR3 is TGCAGTGCCGGAGCGGGCCACTCACCCCTCCACTTT.

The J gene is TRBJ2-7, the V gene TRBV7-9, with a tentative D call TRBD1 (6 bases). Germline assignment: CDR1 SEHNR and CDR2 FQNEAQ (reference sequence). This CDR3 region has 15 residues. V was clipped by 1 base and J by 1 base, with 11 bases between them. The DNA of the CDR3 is TGTGCCAGCAGCTTAGTCAGCGACAGGTCCTACGAGCAGTACTTC. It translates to CASSLVSDRSYEQYF.

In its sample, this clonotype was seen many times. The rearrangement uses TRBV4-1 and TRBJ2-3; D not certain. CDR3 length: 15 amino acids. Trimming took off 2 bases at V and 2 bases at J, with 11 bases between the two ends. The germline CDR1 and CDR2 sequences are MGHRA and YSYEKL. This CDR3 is CASSQFELPTDTQYF. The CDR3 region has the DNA TGCGCCAGCAGCCAATTTGAACTACCCACAGATACGCAGTATTTT.

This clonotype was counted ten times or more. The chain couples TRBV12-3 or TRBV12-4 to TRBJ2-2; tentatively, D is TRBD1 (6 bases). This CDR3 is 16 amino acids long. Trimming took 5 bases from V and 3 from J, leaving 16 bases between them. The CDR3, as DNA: TGTGCCAGCAGTGACCCCAGGGGTTCTTACACCGGGGAGCTGTTTTTT. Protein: CASSDPRGSYTGELFF.